Below, one T cell receptor beta chain is given with its context. An end of the junction differs from the germline gene, which may be a read error. Germline V gives CDR1 LNHDA, CDR2 SQIVND (reference sequence). The CDR3 has 12 residues. The data were taken from a study of CD8+CD57+ T cells in acquired aplastic anemia. Genomic DNA acted as the template from which TCR beta VDJ combination and CDR3 sequence profiling were carried out. A single record per CDR3 protein comes from TCRdb applying MiXCR to the reads. The sample records about 160,000 distinct CDR3 sequences, 45% to 55% being singletons. All patients picked for sequencing had shown, by flow cytometry, an expansion of CD8+CD57+ cells. Untreated patients provided the blood samples, with no therapy given before sampling.

The V gene is TRBV19, the J gene TRBJ1-2, with a tentative D call TRBD1 (5 bases). The sequencing input was sorted CD4+, CD8+, or CD8+CD57+ T cells (not recorded which) from PBMCs. This TCR was recovered from a human donor with aplastic anemia. The DNA of the CDR3 is TGTACCAGTAGTATAGTTCAGGGTGGCTACACCTTC. This encodes CTSSIVQGGYTF.